This entry lists 18 T cell receptor beta chains sequenced from one sample in a study of cytomegalovirus exposure and HLA in healthy donors. 60 Vbeta and 13 Jbeta primers were used in PCR. The assay was immunoSEQ multiplex PCR, and TCRdb's table has in-frame clones only and misses some. Among some 200,000 clones listed, 80% were seen once. Sequencing was carried out using PBMCs. The source is a man aged 35 to 55 in good health and CMV-seropositive.

The chain employs TRBV29-1 and TRBJ2-5; TRBD1 matches at 7 bases. The CDR3 has 13 amino acids. Germline-derived CDR1 and CDR2 are SQVTM and ANQGSEA. The junction had 5 bases not matched to a gene; V was cut back by 1 base and J by 6 bases. The CDR3 DNA reads as TGCAGCGTTGAAGGACAGGGACAAAAGACCCAGTACTTC. The encoded protein is CSVEGQGQKTQYF. Supplemented by reference TRBV29-1 and TRBJ2-5, the full variable domain reads SAVISQKPSRDICQRGTSLTIQCQVDSQVTMMFWYRQQPGQSLTLIATANQGSEATYESGFVIDKFPISRPNLTFSTLTVSNMSPEDSSIYLCSVEGQGQKTQYFGPGTRLLVL.

The chain links TRBV12-5 to TRBJ2-7; 9 nucleotides line up with TRBD2. This CDR3 contains 17 residues. V gave up 1 base and J gave up 0 bases; unmatched junction bases: 7. The germline CDR1 and CDR2 sequences are LGHNT and FRNRAP. CDR3 sequence reads: CASGLALGTSLSYEQYF. The CDR3 nucleotides read TGTGCTAGTGGTTTGGCATTAGGGACTAGCCTCTCCTACGAGCAGTACTTC.

With regard to this clone: At one of its ends the junction is not consistent with the germline gene, which may arise from a read error. Distinct nucleotide sequences in the sample also encode this CDR3. The chain uses TRBV14 and TRBJ1-1; D possibly corresponds to TRBD1 (6 bases). The CDR3 sequence is 15 residues long. CDR1 and CDR2 from the germline V gene are SGHDN and FVKESK. For the CDR3, the DNA is TGTGCCAGCAGCCACCGACAGGATGGAAACACTGAAGCCTTCTTT. Protein sequence: CASSHRQDGNTEAFF.

The rearrangement uses TRBV10-3 and TRBJ2-3; possibly TRBD2 for D (6 bases). The CDR3 has 13 amino acids. In germline, CDR1 is ENHRY, CDR2 SYGVKD. The germline V and J ends were trimmed by 8 bases and 0 bases, with 9 bases remaining between them. DNA of the CDR3: TGTGCCATCTCGGGGGACAGCACAGATACGCAGTATTTT. Its translation is CAISGDSTDTQYF.

This sequence joins TRBV18 and TRBJ2-1, with 11 nucleotides matching TRBD2. V shed 5 bases and J 1 base; nucleotides not matched to a gene: 4. Germline V gives CDR1 KGHSH, CDR2 LQKENI. CDR3 length: 16 amino acids. The CDR3 DNA is TGTGCCAGCTCATCACTAGCGGGGGTGTCCTACAATGAGCAGTTCTTC. Its translation: CASSSLAGVSYNEQFF.

The V gene is TRBV13, the J gene TRBJ2-7, with TRBD1 as a possible D gene (5 bases). Trimming cost V 5 bases and J 1 base, with 9 bases left between them. The CDR3 totals 13 residues. In germline, CDR1 is PRHDT, CDR2 FYEKMQ (reference sequence). In DNA, the CDR3 is TGTGCCAGCAGCCAAGACAGTTCCTACGAGCAGTACTTC. Protein sequence: CASSQDSSYEQYF.

The chain joins TRBV4-3 to TRBJ2-5, with 12 bases lining up with TRBD2. The junction had 7 bases not matched to a gene; V was cut back by 0 bases and J by 5 bases. This CDR3 comprises 17 residues. From germline, CDR1 is LGHNA and CDR2 YSLEER. The CDR3 DNA reads as TGCGCCAGCAGCCAAGATCCCCTCCTAGCGGGGGGGGAGACCCAGTACTTC. Its protein is CASSQDPLLAGGETQYF.

The V and J genes are TRBV19 and TRBJ2-5; 7 bases fit TRBD1. Per the germline V gene, CDR1 is LNHDA and CDR2 is SQIVND (reference sequence). Trimming cost V 5 bases and J 5 bases; bases outside gene matches: 11. This CDR3 region has 15 residues. The DNA of the CDR3 is TGTGCCAGTAGTGCAAGCCTTACAGGGGCGGAGACCCAGTACTTC. This gives the protein CASSASLTGAETQYF.

The chain recombines TRBV9 with TRBJ2-1; 8 bases are shared with TRBD1. This CDR3 spans 17 amino acids. The trim removed 4 bases at V and 4 bases at J, leaving 13 bases unmatched. Germline V CDR1 and CDR2: SGDLS, YYNGEE. The CDR3: CASSSFAQGAIYNEQFF. The CDR3, as DNA: TGTGCCAGCAGCTCGTTCGCCCAGGGGGCTATATACAATGAGCAGTTCTTC.

The V and J genes are TRBV7-2 and TRBJ1-6; TRBD1 aligns across 8 bases. Germline values: CDR1 SGHTA, CDR2 FQGNSA. This CDR3 comprises 15 residues. V was clipped by 5 bases and J by 9 bases; unmatched bases: 9. CDR3 coding DNA: TGTGCCAGCAGCCCCACGGACAGGGTGGGTTCACCCCTCCACTTT. It is translated as CASSPTDRVGSPLHF.

V usage is TRBV9 and J usage is TRBJ2-2, with 8 bases matching TRBD1. V was pared by 1 base and J by 6 bases, with 8 bases of the junction left unmatched. CDR3 length: 16 residues. The V gene's germline CDR1 is SGDLS and CDR2 YYNGEE. In DNA form, the CDR3 reads TGTGCCAGCAGCGTAATAAGACAGGGGTCGGCCGGGGAGCTGTTTTTT. The encoded protein is CASSVIRQGSAGELFF.

The chain recombines TRBV4-3 with TRBJ2-7, with D possibly TRBD1 on 6 matching bases. The CDR3 runs 18 residues. V lost 0 bases, J lost 3 bases, and 21 bases lay in between. Germline CDR1 LGHNA, CDR2 YSLEER. The CDR3 here is CASSQDASYRDTDYEQYF. The CDR3 DNA reads as TGCGCCAGCAGCCAAGATGCTAGTTACCGGGACACTGACTACGAGCAGTACTTC.

V is TRBV10-3 and J is TRBJ2-7; tentatively, D is TRBD2 (7 bases). Deletions cut 4 bases from V and 3 bases from J, with 13 bases between. The CDR3 is made up of 14 amino acids. Germline V gene lookup returns CDR1 ENHRY and CDR2 SYGVKD. CDR3 sequence: CAISGLGGGYEQYF. The CDR3 coding sequence is TGTGCCATCAGTGGGCTGGGAGGGGGCTACGAGCAGTACTTC.

V and J are TRBV4-2 and TRBJ1-5; D possibly corresponds to TRBD1 (6 bases). The CDR3 totals 15 residues. Per germline, CDR1 LGHNA and CDR2 YNFKEQ. Trimming shortened V by 1 base and J by 5 bases, and 12 bases separated the two germline ends. CDR3 loop: CASSQGQDSYQPQHF. CDR3 bases: TGTGCCAGCAGCCAAGGCCAGGACAGCTATCAGCCCCAGCATTTT.

Only a few counts were recorded for this clone. This chain uses TRBV11-2 with TRBJ2-2, with 8 positions matching TRBD1. The CDR3 has 16 amino acids. After removal of 2 bases from V and 6 bases from J, the junction contained 8 bases not matched to a gene. Looked up from germline, CDR1 is SGHAT and CDR2 is FQNNGV. CDR3 DNA: TGTGCCAGCAGCTTACTTCCAGGGGGCGCAGCCGGGGAGCTGTTTTTT. Its protein product is CASSLLPGGAAGELFF. The variable domain in full, with the rest retrieved from reference TRBV11-2 and TRBJ2-2, is EAGVAQSPRYKIIEKRQSVAFWCNPISGHATLYWYQQILGQGPKLLIQFQNNGVVDDSQLPKDRFSAERLKGVDSTLKIQPAKLEDSAVYLCASSLLPGGAAGELFFGEGSRLTVL.

This chain uses TRBV5-1 with TRBJ2-1; 15 nucleotides align to TRBD2. The CDR3 contains 17 residues. Germline V gene data show CDR1 as SGHRS and CDR2 as YFSETQ. With V trimmed by 4 bases and J by 7 bases, 9 bases remained unmatched. The CDR3 sequence: CASSPGLAGGPKNEQFF. CDR3 nucleotide sequence: TGCGCCAGCAGCCCCGGACTAGCGGGGGGGCCGAAGAATGAGCAGTTCTTC.

V is TRBV19 and J is TRBJ1-4, with 8 positions matching TRBD1. Unmatched junction bases numbered 10, after V lost 6 bases and J lost 7 bases. Germline values: CDR1 LNHDA, CDR2 SQIVND (reference sequence). The CDR3 consists of 15 residues. CDR3 amino acids: CASRALDRDSEKLFF. CDR3 coding DNA: TGTGCCAGTAGAGCTCTGGACAGGGATTCTGAAAAACTGTTTTTT.

This chain links TRBV5-4 with TRBJ1-2; perhaps TRBD1 as D (5 bases). The CDR3 totals 15 residues. Per the germline V gene, CDR1 is SGHNT and CDR2 is YYREEE (reference sequence). Between the trimmed V and J ends, which lost 0 bases and 3 bases, there was a span of 12 bases. CDR3 nucleotides: TGTGCCAGCAGCTTGGAAGCGGGACCCGACTATGGCTACACCTTC. Translation gives CASSLEAGPDYGYTF.